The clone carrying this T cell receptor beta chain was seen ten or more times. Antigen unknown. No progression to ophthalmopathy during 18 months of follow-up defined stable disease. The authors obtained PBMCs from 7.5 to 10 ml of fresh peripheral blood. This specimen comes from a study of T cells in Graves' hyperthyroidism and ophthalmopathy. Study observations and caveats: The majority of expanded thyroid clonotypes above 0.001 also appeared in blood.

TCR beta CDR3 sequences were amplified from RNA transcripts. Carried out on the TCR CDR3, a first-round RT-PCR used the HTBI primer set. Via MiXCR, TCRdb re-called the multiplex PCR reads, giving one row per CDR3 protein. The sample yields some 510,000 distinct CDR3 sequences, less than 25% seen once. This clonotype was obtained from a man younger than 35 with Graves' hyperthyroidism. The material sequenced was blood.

CDR3 protein: CASTQGGLSPLHF. Here the CDR3 DNA reads TGTGCTAGTACTCAGGGGGGGCTCTCACCCCTCCACTTT. The rearrangement links TRBV12-5 to TRBJ1-6, with 7 bases lining up with TRBD1. The germline gives CDR1 LGHNT, CDR2 FRNRAP. CDR3 length: 13 amino acids. Germline trimming cut 8 bases from V and 10 bases from J; bases unmatched to any gene: 8.